This T cell receptor beta chain appears in the sequencing data of a study of control samples from healthy donors and cancer patients. Clones were read by immunoSEQ multiplex PCR, and TCRdb kept only the in-frame ones, dropping some. The profile shows under 450,000 clones, about nine tenths of them singletons. Germline V gene lookup returns CDR1 MNHEY and CDR2 SVGAGI. The CDR3 has 15 amino acids. V was cut by 0 bases and J by 6 bases, with 9 bases left in between. The chain links TRBV6-5 to TRBJ1-6; no clear D. This clonotype was sampled from a man aged 35-49 years with head and neck cancer. Sequences were obtained from PBMCs. CDR3 protein: CASSYSRVSNSPLHF. The CDR3 DNA reads as TGTGCCAGCAGTTACTCGAGAGTTAGTAATTCACCCCTCCACTTT.